The clone carrying this T cell receptor (beta chain) was counted only a few times. Original methodology: Nucleated cell counts were estimated from reference gene primer amplification. TCRdb keeps only in-frame clones here, not all; method: immunoSEQ multiplex PCR. The DNA was the basis for D and trimming; V, J and clone size are from that table. The table includes 140,000 to 150,000 clones, around 72% detected once. The data originate from a study of blood T cell repertoires in COVID-19. Study information: Acute and convalescent COVID-19 samples came from the United States, Italy and Spain.

Germline loops: CDR1 SGDLS, CDR2 YYNGEE. V was cut by 0 bases and J by 3 bases, with 13 bases left in between. The CDR3 contains 15 residues. The sequenced sample was peripheral blood. This TCR was recovered from a woman aged 55-75 years with acute or convalescent COVID-19. The gene calls are TRBV9 and TRBJ2-7; D gene unclear. In DNA, the CDR3 is TGTGCCAGCAGCGTAGGTGGCAGGCAACGCTACGAGCAGTACTTC. The encoded protein is CASSVGGRQRYEQYF.